The 13 T cell receptor beta chains in this list originate from one sample, sequenced in a study of shared clonotypes between healthy human individuals. This table comes from immunoSEQ multiplex PCR, and its TCRdb copy is limited to in-frame clones, with some not included. This sample carries 1.4 million or so clones, approximately 98.5% of them seen once, and the ten largest clones take 0.3% to 0.45%. The sample comprised naive CD4+ T cells sorted from blood. Subset meaning: CD45RA+ positively selected. The receptors originated from a man under 40 in good health.

V usage is TRBV2 and J usage is TRBJ2-4; D gene uncertain. This CDR3 has 12 residues. Germline values: CDR1 SNHLY, CDR2 FYNNEI. The V end lost 1 base, the J end lost 9 bases, and 7 bases lay between the germline ends. CDR3 amino acids: CASSEESGIQYF. DNA of the CDR3: TGTGCCAGCAGTGAAGAGTCGGGCATTCAGTACTTC.

The CDR3 region is CASNTLGRMKYGYTF. In DNA form, the CDR3 reads TGTGCCAGCAACACTCTGGGACGGATGAAATATGGCTACACCTTC. The chain links TRBV11-2 to TRBJ1-2, with D possibly being TRBD1 (5 bases). This CDR3 has 15 amino acids. V lost 7 bases and J 5 bases, leaving 20 bases between the germline ends. Germline values: CDR1 SGHAT, CDR2 FQNNGV.

The chain is built from TRBV9 and TRBJ2-1; 7 bases agree with TRBD1. The CDR3 runs 17 residues. V lost 4 bases to trimming and J lost 7 bases; unmatched junction nucleotides: 17. CDR1 is SGDLS, CDR2 YYNGEE, per germline. This CDR3 is CASSPQKSLGQENEQFF. The CDR3 nucleotides read TGTGCCAGCAGCCCCCAAAAAAGCCTCGGACAGGAAAATGAGCAGTTCTTC. Looking up the rest from reference TRBV9 and TRBJ2-1 gives the full variable domain: DSGVTQTPKHLITATGQRVTLRCSPRSGDLSVYWYQQSLDQGLQFLIQYYNGEERAKGNILERFSAQQFPDLHSELNLSSLELGDSALYFCASSPQKSLGQENEQFFGPGTRLTVL.

J is TRBJ2-7 and V is TRBV6-5; the match to TRBD2 covers 10 bases. Germline V gives CDR1 MNHEY, CDR2 SVGAGI. The V segment lost 0 bases and the J segment 5 bases; nucleotides outside the gene matches: 4. The CDR3 runs to 15 residues. The CDR3 DNA reads TGTGCCAGCAGTTACTCCCTAGCGGGAGCCCACGAGCAGTACTTC. As protein: CASSYSLAGAHEQYF.

The rearrangement links TRBV19 to TRBJ1-2, with D unclear. The V gene lost 1 base and the J gene lost 6 bases, with 12 bases spanning the gap. This CDR3 contains 14 residues. CDR1 is LNHDA, CDR2 SQIVND, per germline (reference sequence). DNA of the CDR3: TGTGCCAGTAGTATAGCATCGTGGGGTAATGGCTACACCTTC. Protein: CASSIASWGNGYTF.

The chain has TRBV28 and TRBJ1-1; a possible D gene is TRBD1 (6 bases). This CDR3 contains 14 residues. The germline V gene has CDR1 MDHEN and CDR2 SYDVKM. Trimming cost V 7 bases and J 6 bases, with 18 bases left between them. The CDR3 sequence: CASIPGARGAEAFF. CDR3 DNA sequence: TGTGCCAGCATTCCGGGGGCAAGGGGCGCTGAAGCTTTCTTT.

The chain has TRBV7-2 and TRBJ1-2; D is unclear. The CDR3 is made up of 13 amino acids. The germline V gene has CDR1 SGHTA and CDR2 FQGNSA. Between the trimmed V and J ends, which lost 5 bases and 4 bases, there was a span of 11 bases. This CDR3 reads CASSPRDSYGYTF. CDR3 in DNA: TGTGCCAGCAGCCCCCGGGATTCCTATGGCTACACCTTC.

The gene calls are TRBV4-1 and TRBJ2-3; TRBD2 agrees at 7 bases. The CDR3 runs to 15 residues. The V gene end was trimmed by 7 bases and the J gene end by 5 bases; junction bases not matched to a gene: 12. CDR1 is MGHRA, CDR2 YSYEKL, per germline. CDR3 residues: CASTLEAGARDTQYF. The DNA for the CDR3 is TGCGCCAGCACCTTAGAGGCGGGAGCAAGAGATACGCAGTATTTT.

The genes are TRBV28 and TRBJ1-5; D perhaps matches TRBD1 (5 bases). Germline-derived CDR1 and CDR2 are MDHEN and SYDVKM. The CDR3 spans 16 residues. The V gene lost 1 base and the J gene lost 1 base, with 11 bases spanning the gap. CDR3 nucleotides: TGTGCCAGCAGTTTATATCCGACAGAAAGCAATCAGCCCCAGCATTTT. Translating it yields CASSLYPTESNQPQHF.

This chain uses TRBV27 with TRBJ2-7; the D gene is possibly TRBD1 (5 bases). Germline-derived CDR1 and CDR2 are MNHEY and SMNVEV (reference sequence). The germline V and J ends were trimmed by 6 bases and 3 bases, with 18 bases remaining between them. This CDR3 is 15 amino acids long. The CDR3 protein is CASRLKSAGNYEQYF. CDR3 nucleotides: TGTGCCAGCAGACTAAAGAGTGCAGGGAACTACGAGCAGTACTTC.

In its sample, this clone was seen once. The rearrangement joins TRBV27 to TRBJ2-1; D is unresolved. CDR1 and CDR2 from the germline V gene are MNHEY and SMNVEV (reference sequence). The CDR3 consists of 12 residues. Between the trimmed V and J ends, which lost 5 bases and 11 bases, there was a span of 13 bases. In DNA, the CDR3 is TGTGCCAGCAGTCGATTTGGTGGTCAGCAGTTCTTC. Translating it yields CASSRFGGQQFF.

The V gene is TRBV5-4, the J gene TRBJ1-4; tentative D call: TRBD1 (5 bases). V dropped 3 bases and J dropped 5 bases, with 11 bases sitting between them. Looked up from germline, CDR1 is SGHNT and CDR2 is YYREEE (reference sequence). CDR3 size: 14 residues. The CDR3 spells CASSSFQGNEKLFF. CDR3 sequence (DNA): TGTGCCAGCAGCTCATTCCAGGGAAATGAAAAACTGTTTTTT.

The J gene is TRBJ1-4, the V gene TRBV9; D is uncertain. Germline V CDR1 and CDR2: SGDLS, YYNGEE. V dropped 0 bases and J dropped 8 bases, with 11 bases sitting between them. CDR3 length: 14 residues. The CDR3 DNA is TGTGCCAGCAGCGTAGGCCCCAGCGCCGAAAAACTGTTTTTT. This encodes CASSVGPSAEKLFF.